This T cell receptor beta chain was recorded in a study of blood T cell repertoires in COVID-19. For the study at large: The study drew acute and convalescent COVID-19 samples from the United States, Italy and Spain.

Germline V lookup: CDR1 SGHDT, CDR2 YYEEEE. There are 16 residues in the CDR3. The V end lost 4 bases, the J end lost 1 base, and 16 bases lay between the germline ends. The protocol was immunoSEQ multiplex PCR, while the TCRdb copy is restricted to in-frame clones and leaves out a portion. The repertoire holds around 100,000 clones, with about 91% as singletons. The receptor was isolated from a man aged 18 to 29 with acute or convalescent COVID-19. The chain recombines TRBV5-6 with TRBJ2-3; possibly TRBD1 for D (6 bases). The sequencing input was peripheral blood. For the CDR3, the DNA is TGTGCCAGCAGCCGCAGCCAGGGGCCAGGCACAGATACGCAGTATTTT. Protein: CASSRSQGPGTDTQYF.